The source of this T cell receptor beta chain is a study of cytomegalovirus exposure and HLA in healthy donors. Study-level results: Accurate HLA-A and HLA-B prediction from TCR beta sequences was reported for most subjects. Researchers reported from a later analysis that most CMV-associated TCR beta chains appeared HLA-restricted.

On this clone: Its antigen is not identified.

Germline V gene sequence: CDR1 SGHTA, CDR2 FQGNSA. This CDR3 has 16 residues. V was clipped by 3 bases and J by 1 base, with 15 bases between them. Both 60 Vbeta primers and 13 Jbeta primers went into the PCR. Some clones are missing from TCRdb's copy, which holds only in-frame ones; the method was immunoSEQ multiplex PCR. The clone table shows fewer than 150,000 clones, with the ten largest holding roughly 2.7%. The specimen sequenced was PBMCs. This TCR derives from a middle-aged man in good health and CMV-seronegative. The chain recombines TRBV7-2 with TRBJ1-2, with a weak D call TRBD1 (6 bases). The CDR3 nucleotides are TGTGCCAGCAGCTTGTACCCAGGGGCGTTTAACTATGGCTACACCTTC. It yields the protein CASSLYPGAFNYGYTF.